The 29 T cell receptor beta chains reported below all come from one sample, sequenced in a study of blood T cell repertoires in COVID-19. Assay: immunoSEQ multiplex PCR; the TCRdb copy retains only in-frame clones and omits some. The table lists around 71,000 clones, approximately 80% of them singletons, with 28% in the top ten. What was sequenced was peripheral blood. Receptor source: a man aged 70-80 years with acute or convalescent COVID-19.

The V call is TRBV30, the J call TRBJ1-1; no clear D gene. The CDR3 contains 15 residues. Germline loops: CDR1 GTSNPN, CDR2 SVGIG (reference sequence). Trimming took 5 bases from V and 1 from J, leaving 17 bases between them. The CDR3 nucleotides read TGTGCCTGGGGCTTACCGGGGTCAGGGAACACTGAAGCTTTCTTT. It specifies CAWGLPGSGNTEAFF.

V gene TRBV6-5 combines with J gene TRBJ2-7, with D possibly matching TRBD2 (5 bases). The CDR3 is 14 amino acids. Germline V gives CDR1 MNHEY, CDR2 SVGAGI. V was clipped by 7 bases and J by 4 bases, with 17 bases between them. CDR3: CASIAGWGEYEQYF. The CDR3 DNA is TGTGCCAGCATAGCCGGCTGGGGAGAGTACGAGCAGTACTTC.

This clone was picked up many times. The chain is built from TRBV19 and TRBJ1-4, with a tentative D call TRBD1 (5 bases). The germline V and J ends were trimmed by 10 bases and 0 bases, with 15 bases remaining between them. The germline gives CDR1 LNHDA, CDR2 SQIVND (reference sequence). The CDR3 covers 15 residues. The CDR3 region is CATAGPGATNEKLFF. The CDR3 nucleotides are TGTGCCACCGCCGGTCCGGGGGCAACTAATGAAAAACTGTTTTTT.

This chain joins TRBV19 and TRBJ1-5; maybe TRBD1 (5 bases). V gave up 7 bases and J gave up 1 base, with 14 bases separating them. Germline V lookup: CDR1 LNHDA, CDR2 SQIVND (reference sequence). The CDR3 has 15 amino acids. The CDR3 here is CASIPREGSNQPQHF. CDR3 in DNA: TGTGCCAGTATCCCTCGGGAGGGGAGCAATCAGCCCCAGCATTTT. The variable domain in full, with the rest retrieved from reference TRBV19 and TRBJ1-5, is DGGITQSPKYLFRKEGQNVTLSCEQNLNHDAMYWYRQDPGQGLRLIYYSQIVNDFQKGDIAEGYSVSREKKESFPLTVTSAQKNPTAFYLCASIPREGSNQPQHFGDGTRLSIL.

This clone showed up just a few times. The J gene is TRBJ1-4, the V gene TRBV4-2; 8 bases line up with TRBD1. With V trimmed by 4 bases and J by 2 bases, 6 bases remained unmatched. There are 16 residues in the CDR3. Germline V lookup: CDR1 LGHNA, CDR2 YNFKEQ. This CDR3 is CASSPMGQVTNEKLFF. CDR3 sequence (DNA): TGTGCCAGCAGCCCGATGGGACAGGTGACTAATGAAAAACTGTTTTTT.

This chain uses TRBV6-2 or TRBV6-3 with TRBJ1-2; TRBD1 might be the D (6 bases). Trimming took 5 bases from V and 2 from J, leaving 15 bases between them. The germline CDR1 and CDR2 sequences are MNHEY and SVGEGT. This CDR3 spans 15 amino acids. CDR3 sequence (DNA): TGTGCCAGCAGTACCTTGGTGGGGGCGAACTATGGCTACACCTTC. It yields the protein CASSTLVGANYGYTF.

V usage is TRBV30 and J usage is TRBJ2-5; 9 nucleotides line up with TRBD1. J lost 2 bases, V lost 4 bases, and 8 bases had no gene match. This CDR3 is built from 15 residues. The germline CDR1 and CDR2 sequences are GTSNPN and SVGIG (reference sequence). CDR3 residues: CAWTRSGTGQETQYF. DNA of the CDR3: TGTGCCTGGACTCGTTCCGGGACAGGGCAAGAGACCCAGTACTTC.

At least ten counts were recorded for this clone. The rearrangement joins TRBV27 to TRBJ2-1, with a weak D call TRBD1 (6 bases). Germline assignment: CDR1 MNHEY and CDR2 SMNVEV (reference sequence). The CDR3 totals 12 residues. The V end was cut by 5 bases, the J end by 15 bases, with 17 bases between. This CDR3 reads CASSGQQGVSFF. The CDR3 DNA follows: TGTGCCAGCAGTGGGCAACAGGGAGTCTCGTTCTTC.

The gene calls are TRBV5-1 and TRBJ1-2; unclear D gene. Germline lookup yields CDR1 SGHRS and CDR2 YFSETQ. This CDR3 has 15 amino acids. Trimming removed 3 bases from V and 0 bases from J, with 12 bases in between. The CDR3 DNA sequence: TGCGCCAGCAGCTCCCAGGAAACCTCTAACTATGGCTACACCTTC. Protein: CASSSQETSNYGYTF.

The DNA for the CDR3 is TGTGCCAGCAGCCCCGGACAGGGCCCCTACAATGAGCAGTTCTTC. It yields the protein CASSPGQGPYNEQFF. The chain employs TRBV7-2 and TRBJ2-1; 8 bases fit TRBD1. V was clipped by 5 bases and J by 2 bases; unmatched bases: 5. This CDR3 region has 15 residues. Germline lookup yields CDR1 SGHTA and CDR2 FQGNSA.

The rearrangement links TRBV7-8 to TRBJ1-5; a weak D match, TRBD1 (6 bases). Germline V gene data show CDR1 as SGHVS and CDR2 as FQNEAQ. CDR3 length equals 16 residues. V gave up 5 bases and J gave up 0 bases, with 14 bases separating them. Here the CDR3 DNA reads TGTGCCAGCAGCCCAGGGGCAGAAATTAGCAATCAGCCCCAGCATTTT. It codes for CASSPGAEISNQPQHF.

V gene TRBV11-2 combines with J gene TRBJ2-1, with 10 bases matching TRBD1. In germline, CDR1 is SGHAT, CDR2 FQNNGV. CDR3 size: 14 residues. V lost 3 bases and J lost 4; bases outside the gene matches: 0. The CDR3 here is CASSLDRGYNEQFF. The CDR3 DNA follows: TGTGCCAGCAGCTTGGACAGGGGGTACAATGAGCAGTTCTTC.

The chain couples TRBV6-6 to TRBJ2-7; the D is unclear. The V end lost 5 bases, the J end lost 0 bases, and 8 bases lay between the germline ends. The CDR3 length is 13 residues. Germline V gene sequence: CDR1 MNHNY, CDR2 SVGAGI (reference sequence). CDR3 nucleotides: TGTGCCAGCAGTCCTGCCGGCTCCTACGAGCAGTACTTC. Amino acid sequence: CASSPAGSYEQYF.

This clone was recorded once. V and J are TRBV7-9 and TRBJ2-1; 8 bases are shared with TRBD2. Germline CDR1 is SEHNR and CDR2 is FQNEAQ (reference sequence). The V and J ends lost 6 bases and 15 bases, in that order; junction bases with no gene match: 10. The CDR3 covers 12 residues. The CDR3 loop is CASREISGNRFF. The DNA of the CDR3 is TGTGCCAGCAGGGAAATTAGCGGGAACCGGTTCTTC.

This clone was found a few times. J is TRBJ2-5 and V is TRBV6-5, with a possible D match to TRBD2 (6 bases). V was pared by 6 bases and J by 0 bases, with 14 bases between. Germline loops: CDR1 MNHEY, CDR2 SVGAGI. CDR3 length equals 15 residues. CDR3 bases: TGTGCCAGCAGCCCCCGGAGGGGAAACCAAGAGACCCAGTACTTC. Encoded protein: CASSPRRGNQETQYF.

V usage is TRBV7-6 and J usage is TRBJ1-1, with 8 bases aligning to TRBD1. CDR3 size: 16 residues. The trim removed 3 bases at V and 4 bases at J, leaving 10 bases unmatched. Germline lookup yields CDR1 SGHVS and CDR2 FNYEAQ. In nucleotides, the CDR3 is TGTGCCAGCAGCTTCTGGGCAGGGGGCGCGAGCACTGAAGCTTTCTTT. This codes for CASSFWAGGASTEAFF. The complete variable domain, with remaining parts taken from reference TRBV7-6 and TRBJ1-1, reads GAGVSQSPRYKVTKRGQDVALRCDPISGHVSLYWYRQALGQGPEFLTYFNYEAQQDKSGLPNDRFSAERPEGSISTLTIQRTEQRDSAMYRCASSFWAGGASTEAFFGQGTRLTVV.

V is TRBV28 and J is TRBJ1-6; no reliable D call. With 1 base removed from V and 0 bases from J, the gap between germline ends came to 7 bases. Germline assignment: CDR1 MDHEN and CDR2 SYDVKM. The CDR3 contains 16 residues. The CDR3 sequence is CASSLFGSSYNSPLHF. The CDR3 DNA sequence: TGTGCCAGCAGTTTATTCGGTAGCTCCTATAATTCACCCCTCCACTTT.

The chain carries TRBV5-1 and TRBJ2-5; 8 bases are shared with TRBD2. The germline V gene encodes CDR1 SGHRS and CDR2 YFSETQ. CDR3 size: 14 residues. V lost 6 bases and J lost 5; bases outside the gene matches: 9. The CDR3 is CASTPSGSGETQYF. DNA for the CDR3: TGCGCCAGCACCCCCAGCGGGAGTGGCGAGACCCAGTACTTC.

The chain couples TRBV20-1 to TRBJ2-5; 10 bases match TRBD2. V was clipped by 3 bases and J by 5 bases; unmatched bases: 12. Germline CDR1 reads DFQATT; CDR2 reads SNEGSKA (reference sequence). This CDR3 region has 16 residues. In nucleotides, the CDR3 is TGCAGTGCTAGTGCGCCTAGCGGGAGCCCCCACGAGACCCAGTACTTC. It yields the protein CSASAPSGSPHETQYF.

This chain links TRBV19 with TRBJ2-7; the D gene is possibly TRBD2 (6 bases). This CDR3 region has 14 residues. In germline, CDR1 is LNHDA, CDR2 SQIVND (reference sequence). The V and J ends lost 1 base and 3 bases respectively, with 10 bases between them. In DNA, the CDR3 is TGTGCCAGTAGTATAGGGATGACTAGCTACGAGCAGTACTTC. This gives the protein CASSIGMTSYEQYF.

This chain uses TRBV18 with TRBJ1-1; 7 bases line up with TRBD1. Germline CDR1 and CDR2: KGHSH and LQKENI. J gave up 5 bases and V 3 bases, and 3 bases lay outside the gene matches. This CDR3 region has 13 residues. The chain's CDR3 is CASSPQGGTEAFF. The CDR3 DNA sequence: TGTGCCAGCTCACCTCAGGGGGGAACTGAAGCTTTCTTT.

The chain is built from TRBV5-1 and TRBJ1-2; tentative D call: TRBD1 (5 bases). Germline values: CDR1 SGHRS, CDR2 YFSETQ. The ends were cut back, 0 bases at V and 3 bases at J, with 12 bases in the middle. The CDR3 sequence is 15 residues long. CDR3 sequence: CASSLAGRDYYGYTF. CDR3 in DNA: TGCGCCAGCAGCTTGGCTGGACGGGACTACTATGGCTACACCTTC.

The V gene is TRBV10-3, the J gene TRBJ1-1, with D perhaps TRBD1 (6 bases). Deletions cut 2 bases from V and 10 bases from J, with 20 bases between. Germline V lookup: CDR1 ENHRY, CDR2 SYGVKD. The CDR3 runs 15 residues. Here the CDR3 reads CAISEGRQGKVAAFF. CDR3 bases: TGTGCCATCAGTGAGGGTCGGCAGGGGAAAGTGGCAGCTTTCTTT.

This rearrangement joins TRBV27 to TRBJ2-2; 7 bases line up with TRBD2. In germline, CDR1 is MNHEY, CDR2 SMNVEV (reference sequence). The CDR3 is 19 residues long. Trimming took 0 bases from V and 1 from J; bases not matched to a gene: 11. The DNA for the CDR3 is TGTGCCAGCAGTTTATCGGCGGGAGTTGGGAATATGAACACCGGGGAGCTGTTTTTT. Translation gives CASSLSAGVGNMNTGELFF.

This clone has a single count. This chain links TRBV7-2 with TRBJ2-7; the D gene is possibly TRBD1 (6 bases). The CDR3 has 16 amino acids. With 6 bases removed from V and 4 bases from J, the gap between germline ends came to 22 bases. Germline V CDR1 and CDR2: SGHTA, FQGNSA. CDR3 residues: CASSPHRVVPTYEQYF. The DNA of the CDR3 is TGTGCCAGCAGTCCACACAGGGTTGTCCCAACGTACGAGCAGTACTTC.

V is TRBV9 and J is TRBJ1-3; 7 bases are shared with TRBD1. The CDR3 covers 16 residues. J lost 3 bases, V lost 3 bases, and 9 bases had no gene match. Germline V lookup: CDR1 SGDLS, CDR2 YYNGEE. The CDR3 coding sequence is TGTGCCAGCAGCGCAACCCACAGGGGTAGTGGAAACACCATATATTTT. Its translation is CASSATHRGSGNTIYF.

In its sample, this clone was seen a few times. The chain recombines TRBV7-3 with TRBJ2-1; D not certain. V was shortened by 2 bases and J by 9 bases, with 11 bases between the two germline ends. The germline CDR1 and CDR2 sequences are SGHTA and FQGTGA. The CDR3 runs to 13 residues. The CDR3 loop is CASSLQDLGEQFF. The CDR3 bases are TGTGCCAGCAGCTTACAGGATCTCGGTGAGCAGTTCTTC.

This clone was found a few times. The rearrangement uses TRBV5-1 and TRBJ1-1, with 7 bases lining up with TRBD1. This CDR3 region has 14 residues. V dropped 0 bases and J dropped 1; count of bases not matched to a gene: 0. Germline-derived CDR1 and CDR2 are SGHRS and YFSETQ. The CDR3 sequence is CASSLGTGNTEAFF. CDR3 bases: TGCGCCAGCAGCTTGGGGACAGGGAACACTGAAGCTTTCTTT.

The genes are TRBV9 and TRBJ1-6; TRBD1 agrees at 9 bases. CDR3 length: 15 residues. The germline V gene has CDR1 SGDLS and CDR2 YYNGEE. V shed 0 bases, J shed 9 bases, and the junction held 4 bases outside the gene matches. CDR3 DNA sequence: TGTGCCAGCAGCGTAGCTGGGACAGGGAGTTCACCCCTCCACTTT. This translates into CASSVAGTGSSPLHF.